Below, one T cell receptor beta chain is given with its context. V was trimmed by 2 bases and J by 4 bases, leaving 12 bases between them. This CDR3 region has 15 residues. The V gene's germline CDR1 is MDHEN and CDR2 SYDVKM. Original processing methods: Amplification from reference gene primers served as the basis for estimated nucleated cell counts. Profiled with immunoSEQ multiplex PCR; TCRdb holds only in-frame clones, not every one. V, J and clone size derive from that table, while D and trimming were established from the DNA sequence. The sample comprises about 190,000 clones, 65% to 80% of which are singletons, and around 12% rests with the top ten. The sample originates from a study of blood T cell repertoires in COVID-19. Study summary: Researchers got acute and convalescent COVID-19 samples from the United States, Italy and Spain. PBMCs, B-cell-depleted T cells, or T cells were the source of the cDNA or gDNA that made up the material.

The sample taken for sequencing was peripheral blood. The source is a woman aged 50 to 60 with acute or convalescent COVID-19. This chain connects TRBV28 to TRBJ2-1; TRBD2 is a possible D gene (6 bases). This chain's CDR3 is CASSLISAGYNEQFF. In nucleotides, the CDR3 is TGTGCCAGCAGTTTAATCTCCGCGGGGTACAATGAGCAGTTCTTC.